The sequence of this T cell receptor (beta chain) was determined in a study of T cells after yellow fever vaccination. Overall study findings and caveats: Most primary-vaccination clones recurred post-booster (around 97% CD4, around 86% CD8).

This CDR3 is 15 amino acids long. J lost 3 bases, V lost 4 bases, and 10 bases had no gene match. The germline V gene has CDR1 DFQATT and CDR2 SNEGSKA (reference sequence). TCRdb re-derived calls from the 5' RACE reads in MiXCR, one entry per CDR3 protein. The sample has around 300,000 distinct CDR3 sequences, over 3.5% seen once. This clonotype showed up many times. Its antigen remains unknown. The chain combines TRBV20-1 with TRBJ1-1; 8 bases are shared with TRBD1. This specimen was PBMCs, taken 15 days after the yellow fever booster vaccination. This TCR derives from a man between 18 and 29 years old who received the YFV17D yellow fever vaccine. The CDR3 region is CSANDDRGGDTEAFF. The CDR3 DNA follows: TGCAGTGCTAATGACGACAGGGGTGGGGACACTGAAGCTTTCTTT.